This T cell receptor (beta chain) was profiled in a study of response to subunit inactivated influenza vaccine. Overall study results and limits: Few additional T cells are recruited per seasonal influenza vaccination, authors suggested.

TCRdb re-analysed the RT-PCR reads in MiXCR, keeping a single row per CDR3 protein. Counted here are 650,000 to 800,000 distinct CDR3 sequences, 11% to 15% occurring once; the ten biggest clones make up around 6.5%. The ends lost 2 bases at V and 2 bases at J; junction bases unmatched: 13. CDR1 is DFQATT and CDR2 is SNEGSKA in the germline V gene (reference sequence). The CDR3 consists of 17 residues. As to this clonotype: Its antigen is not known.

The source was PBMCs from blood, collected roughly 2 weeks before vaccination. The rearrangement uses TRBV20-1 and TRBJ2-7, with 9 bases identical to TRBD2. This TCR was recovered from a man between 50 and 59 years old who received an inactivated influenza vaccine. CDR3 sequence: CSARSRSSGGRPYEQYF. The CDR3 DNA follows: TGCAGTGCTAGATCGCGCAGTAGCGGGGGCCGCCCCTACGAGCAGTACTTC.